The 21 T cell receptor beta chains listed next were all sequenced from one sample in a study of T cell responses to AZD1222 COVID-19 vaccine. Using immunoSEQ multiplex PCR, the repertoire was profiled, and TCRdb retains in-frame clones only, with some absent. The sample includes about 120,000 clones, more than 80% of them seen just once. The sequences come from peripheral blood, collected on day 0 of AZD1222 vaccination. These receptor sequences come from an adult in good health.

The V gene is TRBV6-2 or TRBV6-3, the J gene TRBJ1-1, with 9 bases lining up with TRBD1. V shed 4 bases and J 1 base; nucleotides not matched to a gene: 10. The CDR3 is 17 residues long. CDR1 and CDR2 from the germline V gene are MNHEY and SVGEGT. CDR3 bases: TGTGCCAGCAGTTCGGGGGGACAGGGTAGGACGAACACTGAAGCTTTCTTT. Protein product: CASSSGGQGRTNTEAFF.

This clone occurred once. The chain couples TRBV29-1 to TRBJ2-2, with a weak D call TRBD1 (5 bases). Trimming removed 4 bases at V and 4 bases at J, with 10 bases between. This CDR3 has 13 amino acids. CDR1 SQVTM and CDR2 ANQGSEA come from the germline V gene. In DNA, the CDR3 is TGCAGCGTTGTAGGGGCCAGCACCGGGGAGCTGTTTTTT. This sequence encodes CSVVGASTGELFF.

The J gene is TRBJ2-7, the V gene TRBV30; D call uncertain. The germline V gene encodes CDR1 GTSNPN and CDR2 SVGIG (reference sequence). This CDR3 is built from 12 residues. Trimming took 0 bases from V and 5 from J, leaving 8 bases between them. Here the CDR3 reads CAWSVSWDEQYF. The CDR3 region has the DNA TGTGCCTGGAGTGTAAGTTGGGACGAGCAGTACTTC.

The rearrangement links TRBV27 to TRBJ2-4, with 7 positions matching TRBD2. J gave up 7 bases and V 6 bases, and 6 bases lay outside the gene matches. The CDR3 extends over 13 amino acids. Germline values: CDR1 MNHEY, CDR2 SMNVEV (reference sequence). CDR3 coding DNA: TGTGCCAGCAGGCCCCTGGGGGGGAACATTCAGTACTTC. Protein: CASRPLGGNIQYF.

The chain joins TRBV9 to TRBJ1-2; no clear D gene. V gave up 3 bases and J gave up 2 bases, with 14 bases separating them. The CDR3 extends over 15 amino acids. The V gene's germline CDR1 is SGDLS and CDR2 YYNGEE. The CDR3 nucleotides read TGTGCCAGCAGCGCTAGGGATGTATCAAACTATGGCTACACCTTC. Its protein is CASSARDVSNYGYTF.

The genes are TRBV5-1 and TRBJ1-2; D is uncertain. Trimming pared 0 bases from V and 3 bases from J, leaving 9 bases between. This CDR3 comprises 14 residues. Per germline, CDR1 SGHRS and CDR2 YFSETQ. CDR3 sequence reads: CASSLGRDDYGYTF. The CDR3 DNA is TGCGCCAGCAGCTTGGGTCGAGACGACTATGGCTACACCTTC.

This clone is a singleton in its sample. The chain couples TRBV10-2 to TRBJ2-3; 11 bases align to TRBD1. From germline, CDR1 is WSHSY and CDR2 SAAADI. Trimming cost V 6 bases and J 0 bases; bases outside gene matches: 17. The CDR3 extends over 20 amino acids. DNA of the CDR3: TGCGCCAGCAGAAAATTTGCCGGGACAGGGGGACTTTCTAGCACAGATACGCAGTATTTT. Amino acid sequence: CASRKFAGTGGLSSTDTQYF.

CDR3 residues: CASSPDRGLGNQPQHF. CDR3 nucleotides: TGTGCCAGCAGCCCCGACAGGGGGCTGGGCAATCAGCCCCAGCATTTT. The rearrangement links TRBV7-2 to TRBJ1-5; the match to TRBD1 covers 10 bases. Per germline, CDR1 SGHTA and CDR2 FQGNSA. CDR3 length equals 16 residues. J lost 2 bases, V lost 5 bases, and 6 bases had no gene match.

The chain couples TRBV12-1 to TRBJ2-1. TRBV12-1 is labeled a pseudogene. CDR3 length equals 12 residues. The CDR3 region is CASSLPYNEQFF. The CDR3 DNA reads as TGTGCCAGCAGCTTACCTTATAATGAGCAGTTCTTC.

The chain uses TRBV5-8 and TRBJ1-3; D ambiguous. The CDR3 extends over 14 amino acids. Germline CDR1 and CDR2: SGHTS and YDEGEE. Trimming cost V 1 base and J 1 base, with 6 bases left between them. CDR3 in amino acids: CASSLIQSGNTIYF. The CDR3 bases are TGTGCCAGCAGCTTGATACAGTCTGGAAACACCATATATTTT.

The chain couples TRBV9 to TRBJ1-4; D call uncertain. Trimming removed 4 bases at V and 6 bases at J, with 10 bases between. CDR1 and CDR2 (germline): SGDLS, YYNGEE. The CDR3 is made up of 13 amino acids. This chain's CDR3 is CASSPRLDEKLFF. The DNA of the CDR3 is TGTGCCAGCAGCCCCCGATTAGATGAAAAACTGTTTTTT.

In nucleotides, the CDR3 is TGTGCCAGCGTGAAGGGGAACACTGAAGCTTTCTTT. As protein: CASVKGNTEAFF. This chain links TRBV12-3 or TRBV12-4 with TRBJ1-1, with D unresolved. The CDR3 covers 12 residues. Trimming cost V 8 bases and J 1 base, with 8 bases left between them.

The rearrangement links TRBV6-6 to TRBJ2-5; 10 bases line up with TRBD2. Germline V CDR1 and CDR2: MNHNY, SVGAGI (reference sequence). The CDR3 has 16 amino acids. Trimming removed 2 bases from V and 4 bases from J; junction bases left unmatched: 7. CDR3 sequence reads: CASSYAKAGGLETQYF. In DNA, the CDR3 is TGTGCCAGCAGTTACGCAAAAGCGGGAGGGTTAGAGACCCAGTACTTC.

The CDR3 DNA is TGTGCCAGCAGCCAATCTGGACTAACTAGGGTGGGTAACTATGGCTACACCTTC. This sequence encodes CASSQSGLTRVGNYGYTF. This chain connects TRBV3-1 (or the pseudogene TRBV3-2) to TRBJ1-2; D unresolved. V was pared by 2 bases and J by 1 base, with 20 bases between. This CDR3 is 18 amino acids long. Germline CDR1 is LGHDT and CDR2 is YNNKEL (reference sequence).

The chain carries TRBV5-1 and TRBJ2-1; TRBD1 aligns across 10 bases. This CDR3 spans 14 amino acids. Germline CDR1 is SGHRS and CDR2 is YFSETQ. V was pared by 6 bases and J by 3 bases, with 3 bases of the junction left unmatched. CDR3 sequence (DNA): TGCGCCAGCACCGGACAGGGGGTCTACAATGAGCAGTTCTTC. This gives the protein CASTGQGVYNEQFF.

This clone has just one count. The chain has TRBV19 and TRBJ2-7; D may be TRBD1 or TRBD2 (5 bases each). Germline CDR1 reads LNHDA; CDR2 reads SQIVND (reference sequence). The length of the CDR3 is 14 residues. V was cut by 4 bases and J by 0 bases, with 10 bases left in between. This CDR3 reads CASSKTGTSYEQYF. CDR3 nucleotide sequence: TGTGCCAGTAGTAAGACCGGGACCTCCTACGAGCAGTACTTC.

The chain has TRBV27 and TRBJ1-4; 8 positions agree with TRBD1. Germline CDR1 MNHEY, CDR2 SMNVEV (reference sequence). CDR3 length equals 14 residues. The V gene end was trimmed by 6 bases and the J gene end by 5 bases; junction bases not matched to a gene: 5. The CDR3 region is CASRTGQANEKLFF. In nucleotides, the CDR3 is TGTGCCAGCAGAACGGGACAGGCGAATGAAAAACTGTTTTTT.

The chain carries TRBV2 and TRBJ1-2; no clear D. Germline CDR1 is SNHLY and CDR2 is FYNNEI. The CDR3 has 12 residues. Trimming removed 0 bases at V and 5 bases at J, with 4 bases between. The CDR3 DNA reads TGTGCCAGCAGTGAAGCACAGTATGGCTACACCTTC. It encodes CASSEAQYGYTF.

V gene TRBV5-6 combines with J gene TRBJ2-5; D is uncertain. This CDR3 comprises 16 residues. CDR1 and CDR2 from the germline V gene are SGHDT and YYEEEE. The V end lost 0 bases, the J end lost 0 bases, and 12 bases lay between the germline ends. The CDR3 sequence: CASSLVSFWYQETQYF. The CDR3 DNA sequence: TGTGCCAGCAGCTTGGTTTCCTTCTGGTACCAAGAGACCCAGTACTTC.

The chain couples TRBV28 to TRBJ1-5, with no clear D. Trimming removed 5 bases at V and 2 bases at J, with 4 bases between. Germline V lookup: CDR1 MDHEN, CDR2 SYDVKM. The CDR3 has 12 residues. CDR3 region: CASSEGNQPQHF. As DNA, the CDR3 is TGTGCCAGCAGTGAAGGCAATCAGCCCCAGCATTTT.

The V call is TRBV7-9, the J call TRBJ1-1; no clear D gene. In germline, CDR1 is SEHNR, CDR2 FQNEAQ (reference sequence). This CDR3 region has 14 residues. Trimming took 4 bases from V and 12 from J, leaving 21 bases between them. This chain's CDR3 is CASSSWSATVGTFF. The CDR3, as DNA: TGTGCCAGCAGCTCTTGGTCCGCTACCGTCGGGACTTTCTTT.